The present entry profiles one TCR beta chain with its context. Its cognate antigen is unknown. PCR was performed a second time for about 7 to 11 cycles using a sample-barcoded 5' primer and a J-beta primer mix. MiXCR was run by TCRdb on the 5' RACE reads, yielding one entry per CDR3 protein. This sample yields 750,000 to 1,000,000 distinct CDR3 sequences, of which under 35% are seen a single time; roughly 10% belongs to the top ten. The data derive from a study of blood T cells in healthy people across ages. Study-wide results and limits: TCR beta diversity per million T cells fell roughly linearly with age.

Trimming removed 4 bases at V and 0 bases at J, with 16 bases between. Germline values: CDR1 SEHNR, CDR2 FQNEAQ (reference sequence). The CDR3 covers 16 residues. These data are also associated with another study on T cells of mothers and their children. Per that paper: A few healthy Caucasian mothers gave samples, and so did their six children. Using the M1S primer, the second PCR added sample barcodes along with 2-4 random nucleotides. Mother-child pairs who were related displayed a slightly higher overlap than unrelated pairs, a difference that was non-significant.

V gene TRBV7-9 combines with J gene TRBJ2-7; D call uncertain. Specimen: blood. The receptor was isolated from a middle-aged woman in good health. The CDR3 here is CASSSASIGPSYEQYF. For the CDR3, the DNA is TGTGCCAGCAGCTCCGCCTCCATCGGGCCCTCCTACGAGCAGTACTTC.